This T cell receptor beta chain was retrieved from a study of spatial heterogeneity in lung cancer. TCRdb called the 5' RACE reads again in MiXCR, with one record for every CDR3 protein. The sample includes about 15,000 distinct CDR3 sequences, roughly 4% of them seen just once. The CDR3 extends over 14 amino acids. Germline loops: CDR1 SGDLS, CDR2 YYNGEE. Trimming stripped 4 bases from V and 1 base from J, with 12 bases between. Noted time point: sample taken at primary tumor resection. No cell sorting; template was whole RNA from tumor, lung tissue or PBMC. This clonotype came up many times. Since it is a stray read in a library aimed at alpha chains, this beta chain has a size that is not meaningful.

This clonotype originated in a male donor with early-stage non-small cell lung cancer. The rearrangement uses TRBV9 and TRBJ2-7; D is undetermined. Sequenced material: normal lung tissue next to the tumor, taken at surgery. The CDR3 reads CASSPELRSYEQYF. The CDR3 region has the DNA TGTGCCAGCAGCCCGGAGCTGCGGTCCTACGAGCAGTACTTC.